The clone carrying this T cell receptor (beta chain) has more than one count but fewer than ten. As yet, its antigen is unknown. The entry originates in a study of CD8+ T cells in alopecia areata. Study-wide background: Tofacitinib ran for 6 to 18 months before 6 months off drug.

Stated treatment: oral pan-JAK inhibitor, 5-10 mg twice daily. Specimens obtained from alopecia areata patients comprised lesional scalp punch biopsies and peripheral blood. General study points: Scalp clonality decreased significantly with tofacitinib, and so did expanded CD8+ clones among the top 100. Clonality exceeded that of normal scalp in lesional scalp, most notably in alopecia totalis/universalis.

The CDR3 has 14 amino acids. Germline CDR1 SQVTM, CDR2 ANQGSEA. The V gene end was trimmed by 5 bases and the J gene end by 4 bases; junction bases not matched to a gene: 6. Reverse transcription of extracted RNA yielded cDNA, which provided the sequencing template. Method: immunoSEQ multiplex PCR; TCRdb's copy keeps in-frame clones and lacks some. The sample yields fewer than 250,000 clones, approximately 45% seen once. The chain employs TRBV29-1 and TRBJ1-1; TRBD1 matches 11 bases. The receptor's source is a human donor with alopecia areata. The material sequenced was CD4+ T cells sorted from blood, taken at approximately week 36, from a patient treated with tofacitinib. CDR3 in amino acids: CSVKMGTGGTEAFF. The CDR3 nucleotides read TGCAGCGTTAAGATGGGGACAGGGGGCACTGAAGCTTTCTTT.